This TCR beta chain was captured by sequencing in a study of technical replicates of blood from a handful of donors. Sequencing used immunoSEQ multiplex PCR; TCRdb keeps in-frame clones, though not all of them. The table records fewer than 20,000 clones, under 90% of them present only once. CDR3 size: 12 residues. CDR1 is GTSNPN, CDR2 SVGIG, per germline (reference sequence). V dropped 2 bases and J dropped 3 bases, with 8 bases sitting between them. The sequence derives from a human donor in good health. Some clones in this sample may be carry-over from other donors' samples. The chain joins TRBV30 to TRBJ2-7, with D uncertain. Source material: PBMCs. Written as DNA, the CDR3 is TGTGCCTGGAGTTTTTCCTACTACGAGCAGTACTTC. Its translation is CAWSFSYYEQYF.